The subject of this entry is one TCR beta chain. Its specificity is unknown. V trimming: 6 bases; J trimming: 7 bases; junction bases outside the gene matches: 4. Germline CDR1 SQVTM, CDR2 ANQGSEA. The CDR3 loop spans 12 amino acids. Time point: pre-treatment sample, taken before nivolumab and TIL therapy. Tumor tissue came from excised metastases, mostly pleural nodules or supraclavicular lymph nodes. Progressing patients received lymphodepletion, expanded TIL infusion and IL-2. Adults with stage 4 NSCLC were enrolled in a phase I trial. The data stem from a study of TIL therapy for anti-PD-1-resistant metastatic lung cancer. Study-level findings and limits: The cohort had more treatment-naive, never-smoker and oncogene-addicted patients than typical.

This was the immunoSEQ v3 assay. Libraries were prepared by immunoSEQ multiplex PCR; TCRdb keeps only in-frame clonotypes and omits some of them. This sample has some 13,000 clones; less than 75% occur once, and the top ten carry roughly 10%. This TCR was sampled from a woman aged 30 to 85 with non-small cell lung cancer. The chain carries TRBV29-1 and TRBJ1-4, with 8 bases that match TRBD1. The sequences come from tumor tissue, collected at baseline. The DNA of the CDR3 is TGCAGCGTGCAACAGGGGGGTGAAAAACTGTTTTTT. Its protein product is CSVQQGGEKLFF.